This T cell receptor beta chain derives from a study of cytomegalovirus exposure and HLA in healthy donors. V lost 2 bases to trimming and J lost 1 base, with 18 bases between them. The CDR3 loop spans 17 amino acids. The V gene's germline CDR1 is SGDLS and CDR2 YYNGEE. With 60 Vbeta and 13 Jbeta primers, the PCR was carried out. TCRdb's copy holds only in-frame clones and misses some; the assay was immunoSEQ multiplex PCR. Of around 140,000 clones in the sample, 9.7% were seen once. The sequence derives from a man between 50 and 59 years old in good health and CMV-seronegative. Sequences were obtained from PBMCs. The V and J genes are TRBV9 and TRBJ1-1; D gene uncertain. The CDR3, as DNA: TGTGCCAGCAGCGTGGGATCCGGGCCGGGAGGGAACACTGAAGCTTTCTTT. It is translated as CASSVGSGPGGNTEAFF.